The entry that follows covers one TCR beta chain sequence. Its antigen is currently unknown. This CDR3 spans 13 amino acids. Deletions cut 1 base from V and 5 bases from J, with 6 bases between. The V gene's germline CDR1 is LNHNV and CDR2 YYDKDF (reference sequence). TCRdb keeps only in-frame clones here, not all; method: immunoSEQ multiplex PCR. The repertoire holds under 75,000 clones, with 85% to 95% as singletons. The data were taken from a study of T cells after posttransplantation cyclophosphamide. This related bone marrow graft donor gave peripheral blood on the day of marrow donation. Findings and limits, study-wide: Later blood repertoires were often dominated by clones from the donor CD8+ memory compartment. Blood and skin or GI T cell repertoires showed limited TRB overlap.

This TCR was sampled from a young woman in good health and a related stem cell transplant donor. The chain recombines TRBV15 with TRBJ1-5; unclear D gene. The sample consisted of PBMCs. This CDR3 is CATSRGKDQPQHF. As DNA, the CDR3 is TGTGCCACCAGCAGAGGAAAGGATCAGCCCCAGCATTTT.